These T cell receptor beta chains were read from a single sample in a study of T cells after yellow fever vaccination. Each CDR3 protein is one row after TCRdb ran MiXCR on the 5' RACE reads. The profile shows hundreds of thousands of distinct CDR3 sequences, about 3.5% of them singletons. Specimen: PBMCs, collected on the day of the yellow fever booster vaccination. The receptors were sampled from a man between 18 and 35 years old who received the YFV17D yellow fever vaccine. The CDR3 runs from the conserved cysteine through the conserved F or W. The D gene is left open where the match is weak. Size is omitted from some rows. Given values are once, few, many or a class for expanded clones.

cdr3_nt | cdr3_aa | j_call | v_call | d_call | clone_size
TGTGCCAGCTCGGACAGGGGCTACGAGCAGTACTTC | CASSDRGYEQYF | TRBJ2-7 | TRBV18 | TRBD1 | many
TGTGCCATCAGTGAGCGAGAGACAGGGAGATTTGGGACCCGGGCTAACTATGGCTACACCTTC | CAISERETGRFGTRANYGYTF | TRBJ1-2 | TRBV10-3 | TRBD1 | .
TGCAGTGCATCACAGGGGGCGTATAATTCACCCCTCCACTTT | CSASQGAYNSPLHF | TRBJ1-6 | TRBV20-1 | TRBD1 | few
TGTGCCAGCGCCGGACGGGACAGGGGTGTAGGAGGCTACACCTTC | CASAGRDRGVGGYTF | TRBJ1-2 | TRBV5-6 | TRBD1 | .
TGTGCCACCAGTGACCCCGTGAGGGGGAGCACAGATACGCAGTATTTT | CATSDPVRGSTDTQYF | TRBJ2-3 | TRBV24-1 | . | many
TGTGCCATCAGTGTAGAAACAGCCACTGAAGCTTTCTTT | CAISVETATEAFF | TRBJ1-1 | TRBV10-3 | . | .
TGTGCCAGCAGTAACCTTCAGGGAGGCCCTGGAAACACCATATATTTT | CASSNLQGGPGNTIYF | TRBJ1-3 | TRBV6-5 | . | .
TGTGCCAGCAGCTACAGGGTGAGGCTTTACACCTTC | CASSYRVRLYTF | TRBJ1-2 | TRBV5-5 | . | .
TGTGCCAGCAGCTCCTTGACAGGGGGCGCCTACAATGAGCAGTTCTTC | CASSSLTGGAYNEQFF | TRBJ2-1 | TRBV5-5 | TRBD1 | few
TGTGCCAGCAGCTTTAGGGACAACACAGATACGCAGTATTTT | CASSFRDNTDTQYF | TRBJ2-3 | TRBV7-6 | . | many
TGTGCCAGCACCCTGGGGCAGGGGGCTGAAAAACTGTTTTTT | CASTLGQGAEKLFF | TRBJ1-4 | TRBV7-2 | TRBD1 | few
TGCAGTGCTAGTCGGTTCCCGGACACTGAAGCTTTCTTT | CSASRFPDTEAFF | TRBJ1-1 | TRBV20-1 | . | many
TGTGCCAGCAGTTACCCAGGGGCCGGCAATCAGCCCCAGCATTTT | CASSYPGAGNQPQHF | TRBJ1-5 | TRBV6-2/TRBV6-3 | . | few
TGCGCCAGCAGCCAAAGGCCGGGGGCAGCCTACGAGCAGTACTTC | CASSQRPGAAYEQYF | TRBJ2-7 | TRBV4-3 | . | many
TGCGCCAGCAGCTTACCCGGGGAAGATACGCAGTATTTT | CASSLPGEDTQYF | TRBJ2-3 | TRBV5-1 | . | few
TGTGCCAGCTGGGATGCAAGGGGGCTGTTTTTT | CASWDARGLFF | TRBJ2-2 | TRBV21-1 | . | many
TGTGCCAGCAGTGGACAGTTATATGGCTACACCTTC | CASSGQLYGYTF | TRBJ1-2 | TRBV6-2/TRBV6-3 | . | many
TGCAGTCCGGGACTAGGGACAGATACGCAGTATTTT | CSPGLGTDTQYF | TRBJ2-3 | TRBV20-1 | TRBD2 | many
TGTGCCAGCAGTTACGATTTAGACTTCGGAGAGACCCAGTACTTC | CASSYDLDFGETQYF | TRBJ2-5 | TRBV6-2/TRBV6-3 | . | .
TGTGCCAGCAGTTTCACCGACGAGCAGTACTTC | CASSFTDEQYF | TRBJ2-7 | TRBV5-4 | . | many
TGTGCCCCTCCGGGATCACCCCTCCACTTT | CAPPGSPLHF | TRBJ1-6 | TRBV27 | . | few
TGTGCCAGCAGTCCCGAGACGGATCCAGCGGAGACCCAGTACTTC | CASSPETDPAETQYF | TRBJ2-5 | TRBV28 | . | many
TGCGCCAGCACTGATCGGCAGGGGATGAACACTGAAGCTTTCTTT | CASTDRQGMNTEAFF | TRBJ1-1 | TRBV5-1 | . | many
TGTGCCAGCAACGGGGACAGGGACTACAATCAGCCCCAGCATTTT | CASNGDRDYNQPQHF | TRBJ1-5 | TRBV6-1 | TRBD1 | many
TGCGCCAGCAGCCAAGATAGGACAGCGAGGACCGGCACCGGGGAGCTGTTTTTT | CASSQDRTARTGTGELFF | TRBJ2-2 | TRBV4-1 | . | few
TGCAGTGCTAGAGCCGGGACTAGAAGCTACGAGCAGTACTTC | CSARAGTRSYEQYF | TRBJ2-7 | TRBV20-1 | TRBD2 | many
TGTGCCAGCAGCCAAGATATGGGGGGCAGGACTGAAGCTTTCTTT | CASSQDMGGRTEAFF | TRBJ1-1 | TRBV4-2 | . | .
TGTGCCAGCAGCTTATTTTCTGGGGAAACGGGGGATTCACCCCTCCACTTT | CASSLFSGETGDSPLHF | TRBJ1-6 | TRBV7-9 | . | few
TGTGCCAGCACCGCCGCCCCTACAGCAATGAACACTGAAGCTTTCTTT | CASTAAPTAMNTEAFF | TRBJ1-1 | TRBV7-8 | . | many
TGTGCCACCAGCAGAGCCGTCAACAGGGTCACCTACGAGCAGTACTTC | CATSRAVNRVTYEQYF | TRBJ2-7 | TRBV15 | . | .
TGTGCCAGCAGCCCGGGACAGCTGTATGGCTACACCTTC | CASSPGQLYGYTF | TRBJ1-2 | TRBV14 | TRBD1 | few
TGTGCCAGCAGCAAACTGATTGCGACAGGCACAGATACGCAGTATTTT | CASSKLIATGTDTQYF | TRBJ2-3 | TRBV21-1 | . | .
TGCGCCAGCAACCAGGAGGATTGGGGCTCCTACAATGAGCAGTTCTTC | CASNQEDWGSYNEQFF | TRBJ2-1 | TRBV5-1 | . | many
TGTGCCAGCAGCGCCATTTGGACTAGACTGAGTTCTAGCACAGATACGCAGTATTTT | CASSAIWTRLSSSTDTQYF | TRBJ2-3 | TRBV7-6 | TRBD2 | many
TGCGCCAGCAGTGTGATGGGGACCGCTAACTATGGCTACACCTTC | CASSVMGTANYGYTF | TRBJ1-2 | TRBV5-1 | . | many
TGCAGCATCCGGTGGGGCACCGGGGAGCTGTTTTTT | CSIRWGTGELFF | TRBJ2-2 | TRBV29-1 | . | .
TGTGCCAGCGGGCTACTAGCGGGGGGCCACAAAAACATTCAGTACTTC | CASGLLAGGHKNIQYF | TRBJ2-4 | TRBV6-1 | TRBD2 | .
TGTGCCAGCAGCTTCGGGATTGGAGGAAACATTCAGTACTTC | CASSFGIGGNIQYF | TRBJ2-4 | TRBV5-6 | . | .
TGTGCCAGTAGGGGACAGGGCTACTATGGCTACACCTTC | CASRGQGYYGYTF | TRBJ1-2 | TRBV19 | TRBD1 | many
TGTGCCAGCAGCTTATCGCGGACGAACCGGGAACCTAAGTCTTACGAGCAGTACTTC | CASSLSRTNREPKSYEQYF | TRBJ2-7 | TRBV11-2 | . | many
TGTGCCAGCAGCCCGGGCGGTTCTCAGGGGGGTAGGCAGTACTTC | CASSPGGSQGGRQYF | TRBJ2-7 | TRBV6-5 | . | many
TGTGCCACCAGGGCCGGGACCACCTACGAGCAGTACTTC | CATRAGTTYEQYF | TRBJ2-7 | TRBV6-1 | . | many
TGTGCCAGCAGCTCAGACCGGCACAGGGGGTATGAGCAGTTCTTC | CASSSDRHRGYEQFF | TRBJ2-1 | TRBV7-2 | TRBD1 | few
TGTGCCAGCAGTTTCGGGGTTGGCTACACCTTC | CASSFGVGYTF | TRBJ1-2 | TRBV12-3/TRBV12-4 | . | .
TGCGCCAGCAGCTTTTTTTCGGGGAACACTGAAGCTTTCTTT | CASSFFSGNTEAFF | TRBJ1-1 | TRBV5-1 | . | .
TGTGCCAGCAGCCAAAGGGGACTAGCGGGGGCCCCGTACCAAGAGACCCAGTACTTC | CASSQRGLAGAPYQETQYF | TRBJ2-5 | TRBV5-4 | TRBD2 | many
TGTGCCAGCAGCTTAGGCGACAGGCTCCTAGAGACCCAGTACTTC | CASSLGDRLLETQYF | TRBJ2-5 | TRBV11-2 | . | .
TGTGCCAGCAGTCGGACAGGGCCCGGGGAGCTGTTTTTT | CASSRTGPGELFF | TRBJ2-2 | TRBV12-3/TRBV12-4 | TRBD1 | .